This TCR beta chain was sequenced for a study of T cell responses to AZD1222 COVID-19 vaccine. General study points: The donors showed a predominance of white British ancestry and of females, with possible underestimation of clonal diversity. Within unmutated variant regions lay the reported targets of nearly half of spike-specific TCRs. Scientists sampled the repertoires only once the peak T cell response had passed. Baseline serostatus was positive in only a handful of AZD1222 recipients.

Concerning this clone: Its specificity is not known.

Libraries were prepared by immunoSEQ multiplex PCR; TCRdb keeps only in-frame clonotypes and omits some of them. The sample contains around 150,000 clones, about 91% of which appear only once. Germline V gene lookup returns CDR1 MNHEY and CDR2 SVGAGI. The junction had 10 bases not matched to a gene; V was cut back by 4 bases and J by 8 bases. The CDR3 consists of 16 residues. This TCR was sampled from an adult who received the AZD1222 COVID-19 vaccine. V is TRBV6-5 and J is TRBJ2-1; 11 nucleotides line up with TRBD2. Source: peripheral blood, taken 28 days after the second AZD1222 dose. The CDR3 loop is CASSFILAGGHYEQFF. The CDR3, as DNA: TGTGCCAGCAGTTTCATCTTAGCGGGGGGGCACTATGAGCAGTTCTTC.